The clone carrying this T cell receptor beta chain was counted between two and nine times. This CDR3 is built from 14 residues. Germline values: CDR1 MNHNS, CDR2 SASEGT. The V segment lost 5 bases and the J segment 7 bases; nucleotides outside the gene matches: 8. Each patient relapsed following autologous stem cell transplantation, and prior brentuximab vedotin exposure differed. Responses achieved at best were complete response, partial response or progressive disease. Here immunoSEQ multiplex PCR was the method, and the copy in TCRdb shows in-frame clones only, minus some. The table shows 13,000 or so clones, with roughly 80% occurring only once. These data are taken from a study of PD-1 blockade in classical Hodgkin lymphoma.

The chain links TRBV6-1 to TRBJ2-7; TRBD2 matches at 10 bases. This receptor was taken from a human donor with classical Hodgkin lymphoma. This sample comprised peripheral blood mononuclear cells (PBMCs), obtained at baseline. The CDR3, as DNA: TGTGCCAGCAGTCTGAGCGGGAGGGCTAATGAGCAGTACTTC. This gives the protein CASSLSGRANEQYF.